This passage covers 7 T cell receptor beta chains from one sample sequenced in a study of identical twins. Each CDR3 protein is one row after TCRdb ran MiXCR on the 5' RACE reads. The data show under 300,000 distinct CDR3 sequences, approximately 12% seen once. The same sample was also used in a study of yellow fever vaccine responses in identical twins.

Sequenced: memory (CD45RO+) T cells sorted from blood. All receptors come from a woman aged 18-29 years in good health.

This clonotype was seen at least ten times. This chain connects TRBV7-9 to TRBJ1-6, with unresolved D. Trimming shortened V by 8 bases and J by 4 bases, and 18 bases separated the two germline ends. The CDR3 consists of 16 residues. Per the germline V gene, CDR1 is SEHNR and CDR2 is FQNEAQ (reference sequence). CDR3 sequence: CASSNRDKSYNSPLHF. The DNA for the CDR3 is TGTGCCAGCTCCAATAGGGATAAGTCGTATAATTCACCCCTCCACTTT.

This clonotype was counted a few times. The rearrangement joins TRBV11-3 to TRBJ2-1, with 8 nucleotides matching TRBD1. The CDR3 is 14 amino acids. V lost 3 bases, J lost 8 bases, and 6 bases stayed unmatched. Germline CDR1 reads SGHNT; CDR2 reads YENEEA. For the CDR3, the DNA is TGTGCCAGCAGCTTCGGGACAGGTTACGATGAGCAGTTCTTC. As protein: CASSFGTGYDEQFF.

This clonotype came up a few times. V gene TRBV20-1 combines with J gene TRBJ2-3; 11 bases match TRBD1. The CDR3 runs 15 residues. With 6 bases clipped from V and 3 bases from J, the junction kept 8 bases outside the gene matches. Per germline, CDR1 DFQATT and CDR2 SNEGSKA (reference sequence). The CDR3 sequence: CSAQPGTGGTDTQYF. In DNA, the CDR3 is TGCAGTGCCCAGCCCGGGACAGGGGGGACAGATACGCAGTATTTT.

The rearrangement uses TRBV20-1 and TRBJ2-5, with D tentatively TRBD2 (6 bases). There are 12 residues in the CDR3. Trimming removed 4 bases at V and 4 bases at J, with 10 bases between. In germline, CDR1 is DFQATT, CDR2 SNEGSKA (reference sequence). In nucleotides, the CDR3 is TGCAGTGCTAAATCCGGGGGAGAGACCCAGTACTTC. It encodes CSAKSGGETQYF.

The CDR3 nucleotides are TGTGCCAGTGTTCAGGGGGGTAACTATGGCTACACCTTC. Protein product: CASVQGGNYGYTF. This chain connects TRBV12-3 or TRBV12-4 to TRBJ1-2; 7 bases map to TRBD1. With V trimmed by 9 bases and J by 1 base, 5 bases remained unmatched. The CDR3 runs to 13 residues.

The chain is built from TRBV7-9 and TRBJ2-5; D not resolved. The germline gives CDR1 SEHNR, CDR2 FQNEAQ (reference sequence). V shed 4 bases and J shed 2 bases, with 11 bases lying between them. The CDR3 covers 14 residues. The CDR3 DNA reads as TGTGCCAGCAGCTGGTGGGATCGGCAAGAGACCCAGTACTTC. Translating gives CASSWWDRQETQYF.

The table lists this clonotype with many counts. The chain couples TRBV7-9 to TRBJ1-1; a weak D match, TRBD1 (5 bases). V shed 6 bases and J shed 2 bases, with 13 bases lying between them. Per germline, CDR1 SEHNR and CDR2 FQNEAQ (reference sequence). This CDR3 region has 14 residues. The CDR3 loop reads CASRQKGPNTEAFF. The CDR3 nucleotides are TGTGCCAGCAGGCAGAAGGGGCCCAACACTGAAGCTTTCTTT.